This entry lists 5 T cell receptor beta chains sequenced from one sample in a study of T-cell reconstitution after alpha-beta-depleted transplantation in children (dated by TCRdb to the mid-2010s). Libraries were prepared through PCR. TCRdb names Illumina HiSeq 2500 as the instrument used. TCR library preparation used molecular barcoding, with unique molecular identifiers applied to normalize quantification of the TCRbeta repertoire. TCRdb's own reprocessing of the public reads used fastp at Q25 and MiXCR and kept productive beta chains. Rows with one shared CDR3 protein collapse into an entry with the most common genes and DNA. The sample has about 400,000 distinct CDR3 sequences on record, roughly 20% of them singletons. In total, the top ten clones hold less than 4.5% of the sample. The sequenced sample was PBMCs from the stem cell graft donor, obtained from the stem cell graft. The receptor set was obtained from a human donor who donated a stem cell graft to a child with acute myeloid leukemia.

This clonotype has at least ten counts. The V gene is TRBV20-1, the J gene TRBJ2-5; 9 bases are a match to TRBD2. The CDR3 loop spans 13 amino acids. Looked up from germline, CDR1 is DFQATT and CDR2 is SNEGSKA (reference sequence). Trimming at V came to 8 bases and at J to 5 bases, leaving 9 bases not matched to a gene. As DNA, the CDR3 is TGCAGTTCGGAAGGACTAGCGATCGAGACCCAGTACTTC. It is translated as CSSEGLAIETQYF.

Ten or more counts support this clonotype. The chain uses TRBV29-1 and TRBJ2-5, with D perhaps matching TRBD2 (5 bases). This CDR3 region has 15 residues. V lost 1 base and J 5 bases, leaving 17 bases between the germline ends. The V gene's germline CDR1 is SQVTM and CDR2 ANQGSEA. The CDR3 spells CSVEVPIRGRETQYF. The DNA of the CDR3 is TGCAGCGTTGAAGTTCCCATCAGAGGGCGGGAGACCCAGTACTTC. The whole variable domain, remainder taken from reference TRBV29-1 and TRBJ2-5, is SAVISQKPSRDICQRGTSLTIQCQVDSQVTMMFWYRQQPGQSLTLIATANQGSEATYESGFVIDKFPISRPNLTFSTLTVSNMSPEDSSIYLCSVEVPIRGRETQYFGPGTRLLVL.

The chain has TRBV28 and TRBJ2-3, with TRBD2 as a possible D gene (6 bases). Germline lookup yields CDR1 MDHEN and CDR2 SYDVKM. The CDR3 covers 17 residues. Trimming pared 5 bases from V and 2 bases from J, leaving 20 bases between. This CDR3 is CASSHRPASDATDTQYF. The CDR3 DNA reads as TGTGCCAGCAGTCACCGCCCCGCTAGCGACGCCACAGATACGCAGTATTTT.

This clonotype showed up just a few times. The chain recombines TRBV4-3 with TRBJ2-6; D ambiguous. The CDR3 spans 16 residues. Germline V CDR1 and CDR2: LGHNA, YSLEER. Between the trimmed V and J ends, which lost 1 base and 6 bases, there was a span of 13 bases. CDR3 region: CASSQVGGFEANVLTF. DNA of the CDR3: TGCGCCAGCAGCCAAGTAGGTGGCTTTGAGGCCAACGTCCTGACTTTC.

The V call is TRBV2, the J call TRBJ2-2; D may be TRBD1 or TRBD2 (5 bases each). CDR1 and CDR2 from the germline V gene are SNHLY and FYNNEI. The CDR3 runs 15 residues. V was clipped by 3 bases and J by 6 bases, with 14 bases between them. CDR3 coding DNA: TGTGCCAGCAGTGACGAGCGGCCGGGGCCCGGGGAGCTGTTTTTT. This gives the protein CASSDERPGPGELFF.